This T cell receptor beta chain was profiled in a study of multiple sclerosis patients with progressive multifocal leukoencephalopathy. Study outcomes and limitations: Lower normalized Shannon entropy suggested reduced TRB diversity in most PML patients. Clones expanded at PML were already present before and during natalizumab.

Time point indicated: 12 to 13 months of natalizumab therapy. Every listed patient previously received interferon beta; all PML patients were women. Points on this clone: Its matching antigen is unknown.

Sequenced by immunoSEQ multiplex PCR; TCRdb stores in-frame clones only, minus some. The sample has around 30,000 clones; around 87% are singletons. Germline assignment: CDR1 SNHLY and CDR2 FYNNEI. This CDR3 is 13 amino acids long. After removal of 4 bases from V and 6 bases from J, the junction contained 2 bases not matched to a gene. The chain links TRBV2 to TRBJ1-5; 8 bases match TRBD1. This receptor was identified in a human donor with multiple sclerosis. Material: PBMCs, obtained from a patient treated with natalizumab. CDR3 residues: CASSGTGLQPQHF. DNA for the CDR3: TGTGCCAGCAGTGGGACAGGGCTTCAGCCCCAGCATTTT.